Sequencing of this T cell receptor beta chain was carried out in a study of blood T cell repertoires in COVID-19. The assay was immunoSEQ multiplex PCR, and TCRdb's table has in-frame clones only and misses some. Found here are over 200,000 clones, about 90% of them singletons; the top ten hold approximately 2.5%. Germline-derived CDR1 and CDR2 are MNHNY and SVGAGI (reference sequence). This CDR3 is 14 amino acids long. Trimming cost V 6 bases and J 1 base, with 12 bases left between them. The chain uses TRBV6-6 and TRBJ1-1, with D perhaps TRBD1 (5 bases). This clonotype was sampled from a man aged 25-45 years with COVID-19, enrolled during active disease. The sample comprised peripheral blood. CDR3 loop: CASRTITGNTEAFF. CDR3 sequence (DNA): TGTGCCAGCAGAACAATTACAGGGAACACTGAAGCTTTCTTT.